What follows are 18 T cell receptor beta chains derived from one specimen sequenced in a study of T cells in Graves' hyperthyroidism and ophthalmopathy (dated by TCRdb to the late 2010s). The library came from multiplex PCR. TCRdb records Illumina HiSeq 2000 as the sequencer. The TCR beta CDR3 regions were amplified from RNA transcripts. For the first round of RT-PCR on the TCR CDR3, the HTBI primer set was used together with the Qiagen OneStep RT-PCR kit. The public reads were run again by TCRdb, first through fastp at Q25 and then through MiXCR, and only productive beta chains were kept. Entries that share a CDR3 protein sequence are merged under the most common genes and DNA. This sample gives under 400,000 distinct CDR3 sequences in total; approximately 13% of them show up just once. Roughly 11% of the sample is in the top ten clones. What was sequenced was blood. The receptors stem from a woman aged 55 to 70 with Graves' hyperthyroidism.

This clonotype has ten or more counts. This sequence joins TRBV5-1 and TRBJ1-3, with 7 nucleotides matching TRBD1. The ends lost 4 bases at V and 3 bases at J; junction bases unmatched: 4. The CDR3 extends over 14 amino acids. CDR1 and CDR2 from the germline V gene are SGHRS and YFSETQ. The CDR3 reads CASSQGEVGNTIYF. The DNA of the CDR3 is TGCGCCAGCAGCCAGGGGGAAGTTGGAAACACCATATATTTT. The complete variable domain, with remaining parts taken from reference TRBV5-1 and TRBJ1-3, reads KAGVTQTPRYLIKTRGQQVTLSCSPISGHRSVSWYQQTPGQGLQFLFEYFSETQRNKGNFPGRFSGRQFSNSRSEMNVSTLELGDSALYLCASSQGEVGNTIYFGEGSWLTVV.

This clonotype appeared many times. The chain carries TRBV2 and TRBJ1-1; tentative D call: TRBD1 (5 bases). Germline lookup yields CDR1 SNHLY and CDR2 FYNNEI. The CDR3 has 13 residues. The V end was cut by 6 bases, the J end by 4 bases, with 12 bases between. Written as DNA, the CDR3 is TGTGCCAGCAGCGGGACGGGTCCCACTGAAGCTTTCTTT. Amino acid sequence: CASSGTGPTEAFF.

This clonotype turned up a few times. This chain links TRBV18 with TRBJ1-5; 8 nucleotides line up with TRBD1. Germline CDR1 and CDR2: KGHSH and LQKENI. The CDR3 totals 15 residues. Losses at the gene ends were 5 bases for V and 6 bases for J; bases not matched to a gene: 9. CDR3 amino acids: CASSSQGVAGQPQHF. The CDR3 DNA reads as TGTGCCAGCTCATCACAGGGGGTAGCTGGTCAGCCCCAGCATTTT.

V gene TRBV9 combines with J gene TRBJ2-1; D might be TRBD2 (5 bases). The CDR3 has 15 residues. Looked up from germline, CDR1 is SGDLS and CDR2 is YYNGEE. The germline V and J ends were trimmed by 5 bases and 9 bases, with 21 bases remaining between them. The CDR3: CASSPESRAIGEQFF. CDR3 nucleotide sequence: TGTGCCAGCAGTCCTGAGTCGCGGGCCATAGGTGAGCAGTTCTTC.

In this sample, this clonotype turned up many times. The chain couples TRBV12-3 or TRBV12-4 to TRBJ1-1, with D uncertain. Trimming took off 5 bases at V and 9 bases at J, with 19 bases between the two ends. CDR3 length: 14 amino acids. CDR3 sequence reads: CASSTASGLGKAFF. The CDR3 coding sequence is TGTGCCAGCAGTACGGCTTCTGGGCTGGGTAAAGCTTTCTTT.

This clonotype was seen ten or more times. The gene calls are TRBV15 and TRBJ2-7; D is ambiguous. This CDR3 comprises 14 residues. The germline V gene encodes CDR1 LNHNV and CDR2 YYDKDF (reference sequence). The ends were cut back, 0 bases at V and 4 bases at J, with 10 bases in the middle. This CDR3 is CATSREGGVYEQYF. The CDR3 coding sequence is TGTGCCACCAGCAGAGAGGGCGGAGTATACGAGCAGTACTTC.

This clonotype was seen more than once but under ten times. This chain connects TRBV25-1 to TRBJ1-1; 10 bases are a match to TRBD1. CDR3 length equals 16 residues. Germline V gene lookup returns CDR1 MGHDK and CDR2 SYGVNS. Unmatched junction bases numbered 8, after V lost 1 base and J lost 6 bases. CDR3 in DNA: TGTGCCAGCAGTGAATGGCCGGGACAGGGGAGCTCTGAAGCTTTCTTT. Translated, it gives CASSEWPGQGSSEAFF. Based on the CDR3 plus reference TRBV25-1 and TRBJ1-1, the full variable domain is EADIYQTPRYLVIGTGKKITLECSQTMGHDKMYWYQQDPGMELHLIHYSYGVNSTEKGDLSSESTVSRIRTEHFPLTLESARPSHTSQYLCASSEWPGQGSSEAFFGQGTRLTVV.

The chain joins TRBV5-1 to TRBJ1-1; D unresolved. The germline V gene has CDR1 SGHRS and CDR2 YFSETQ. V gave up 0 bases and J gave up 8 bases, with 11 bases separating them. The CDR3 loop spans 13 amino acids. In nucleotides, the CDR3 is TGCGCCAGCAGCTTGGGGAGTCTCAGAGAAGCTTTCTTT. This encodes CASSLGSLREAFF.

This chain connects TRBV30 to TRBJ2-6, with 7 positions matching TRBD1. The V gene's germline CDR1 is GTSNPN and CDR2 SVGIG (reference sequence). This CDR3 comprises 17 residues. Trimming took 2 bases from V and 4 from J; bases not matched to a gene: 11. The CDR3 DNA reads as TGTGCCTGGAGTTTCGAAGGGACAGTCAAAGGGGCCAACGTCCTGACTTTC. This translates into CAWSFEGTVKGANVLTF.

This clonotype has a handful of counts. The chain has TRBV19 and TRBJ1-5; the D gene is possibly TRBD1 (5 bases). In germline, CDR1 is LNHDA, CDR2 SQIVND (reference sequence). CDR3 length: 15 residues. The V and J ends lost 5 bases and 0 bases respectively, with 11 bases between them. The CDR3 loop reads CASSVFGASNQPQHF. The CDR3 DNA reads as TGTGCCAGTAGTGTGTTCGGGGCTAGCAATCAGCCCCAGCATTTT.

This clonotype has just a few counts. CDR3 bases: TGTGCCAGCAGTTTGCCCAGGAGCTCTGGAAACACCATATATTTT. This gives the protein CASSLPRSSGNTIYF. The rearrangement joins TRBV12-3 or TRBV12-4 to TRBJ1-3; D is undetermined. The CDR3 loop spans 15 amino acids. Trimming removed 3 bases from V and 0 bases from J, with 9 bases in between.

This clonotype was picked up many times. V is TRBV11-3 and J is TRBJ2-3; TRBD2 aligns across 11 bases. The length of the CDR3 is 14 residues. Germline values: CDR1 SGHNT, CDR2 YENEEA. The V gene end was trimmed by 8 bases and the J gene end by 6 bases; junction bases not matched to a gene: 7. This CDR3 reads CASSTSGSEDTQYF. In DNA, the CDR3 is TGTGCCAGCTCTACTAGCGGGAGCGAGGATACGCAGTATTTT.

This clonotype was seen at least ten times. The chain has TRBV2 and TRBJ2-3; possible D gene TRBD1, 6 bases. The CDR3 is 13 residues long. Trimming took 4 bases from V and 9 from J, leaving 14 bases between them. The germline V gene encodes CDR1 SNHLY and CDR2 FYNNEI. CDR3 amino acids: CASSVDGTRTQYF. Here the CDR3 DNA reads TGTGCCAGCAGTGTGGACGGGACAAGAACGCAGTATTTT.

This rearrangement joins TRBV11-2 to TRBJ2-5; 9 bases agree with TRBD1. Trimming took 5 bases from V and 4 from J; bases not matched to a gene: 11. Germline V gene sequence: CDR1 SGHAT, CDR2 FQNNGV. The CDR3 covers 16 residues. In DNA, the CDR3 is TGTGCCAGCAGCATAGTAGGGGGGACAGGGATAGAGACCCAGTACTTC. Translated: CASSIVGGTGIETQYF.

This clonotype was seen at least ten times. The rearrangement links TRBV2 to TRBJ1-2, with 8 positions matching TRBD1. CDR1 is SNHLY and CDR2 is FYNNEI in the germline V gene. V gave up 6 bases and J gave up 6 bases; unmatched junction bases: 6. The CDR3 extends over 13 amino acids. The CDR3 spells CASRGRGLDGYTF. As DNA, the CDR3 is TGTGCCAGCAGAGGCAGGGGGCTAGATGGCTACACCTTC.

This rearrangement joins TRBV4-1 to TRBJ2-3; 11 nucleotides line up with TRBD1. CDR1 is MGHRA and CDR2 is YSYEKL in the germline V gene. The V gene end was trimmed by 0 bases and the J gene end by 9 bases; junction bases not matched to a gene: 8. The CDR3 covers 16 residues. The CDR3 region is CASSQDPGTGGMTQYF. In DNA form, the CDR3 reads TGCGCCAGCAGCCAAGATCCCGGGACAGGGGGTATGACGCAGTATTTT.

This clonotype was found a few times. This rearrangement joins TRBV19 to TRBJ2-3; the D is unclear. The ends were cut back, 0 bases at V and 5 bases at J, with 3 bases in the middle. The CDR3 length is 12 residues. CDR1 and CDR2 from the germline V gene are LNHDA and SQIVND (reference sequence). The CDR3 protein is CASSIEEDTQYF. The CDR3 DNA follows: TGTGCCAGTAGTATAGAGGAAGATACGCAGTATTTT. The variable domain in full, with the rest retrieved from reference TRBV19 and TRBJ2-3, is DGGITQSPKYLFRKEGQNVTLSCEQNLNHDAMYWYRQDPGQGLRLIYYSQIVNDFQKGDIAEGYSVSREKKESFPLTVTSAQKNPTAFYLCASSIEEDTQYFGPGTRLTVL.

This clonotype was counted ten times or more. The rearrangement joins TRBV7-9 to TRBJ2-1; 10 bases are shared with TRBD2. V lost 7 bases, J lost 7 bases, and 7 bases stayed unmatched. The CDR3 sequence is 14 residues long. Germline assignment: CDR1 SEHNR and CDR2 FQNEAQ (reference sequence). The CDR3 nucleotides read TGTGCCAGCAAGGGGCTAGCGGGAGTTAATGAGCAGTTCTTC. This translates into CASKGLAGVNEQFF.